Each of the 5 T cell receptor beta chains below was sequenced from the same sample in a study of blood T cell repertoires in COVID-19. Generated by immunoSEQ multiplex PCR, the TCRdb table keeps only in-frame clones and is missing some. The profile shows 45,000 to 65,000 clones, roughly four fifths of them singletons. Sequenced sample: peripheral blood. The origin of the receptors is a man aged 60 to 75 with acute or convalescent COVID-19.

V gene TRBV4-2 combines with J gene TRBJ2-3; no clear D. This CDR3 is 15 amino acids long. Trimming removed 0 bases at V and 2 bases at J, with 9 bases between. Germline CDR1 LGHNA, CDR2 YNFKEQ. In DNA form, the CDR3 reads TGTGCCAGCAGCCAAGATGGGCCGTACACAGATACGCAGTATTTT. Translation: CASSQDGPYTDTQYF.

This chain uses TRBV7-2 with TRBJ2-5; D might be TRBD2 (7 bases). Germline V CDR1 and CDR2: SGHTA, FQGNSA. The CDR3 totals 15 residues. Trimming took off 0 bases at V and 6 bases at J, with 14 bases between the two ends. The CDR3 here is CASSLAGGREKTQYF. The DNA of the CDR3 is TGTGCCAGCAGCTTAGCGGGGGGGCGGGAAAAGACCCAGTACTTC.

The chain recombines TRBV6-5 with TRBJ2-7; TRBD1 matches at 8 bases. The CDR3 extends over 15 amino acids. The trim removed 6 bases at V and 3 bases at J, leaving 10 bases unmatched. CDR1 and CDR2 from the germline V gene are MNHEY and SVGAGI. The CDR3 protein is CASRPPGTGNYEQYF. DNA of the CDR3: TGTGCCAGCAGACCCCCCGGGACAGGAAACTACGAGCAGTACTTC.

This chain joins TRBV5-1 and TRBJ1-1, with 8 bases identical to TRBD1. The CDR3 spans 14 residues. V gave up 6 bases and J gave up 0 bases; unmatched junction bases: 4. Germline V gene lookup returns CDR1 SGHRS and CDR2 YFSETQ. The CDR3 DNA sequence: TGCGCCAGCAAGACAGGGGCGTTGAACACTGAAGCTTTCTTT. It yields the protein CASKTGALNTEAFF.

This rearrangement joins TRBV4-1 to TRBJ1-2; 9 bases line up with TRBD1. Germline assignment: CDR1 MGHRA and CDR2 YSYEKL. With 4 bases clipped from V and 7 bases from J, the junction kept 4 bases outside the gene matches. CDR3 size: 13 residues. The CDR3 region has the DNA TGCGCCAGCAGCCTAACAGGGGGCGGTGGCTACACCTTC. Translating it yields CASSLTGGGGYTF.